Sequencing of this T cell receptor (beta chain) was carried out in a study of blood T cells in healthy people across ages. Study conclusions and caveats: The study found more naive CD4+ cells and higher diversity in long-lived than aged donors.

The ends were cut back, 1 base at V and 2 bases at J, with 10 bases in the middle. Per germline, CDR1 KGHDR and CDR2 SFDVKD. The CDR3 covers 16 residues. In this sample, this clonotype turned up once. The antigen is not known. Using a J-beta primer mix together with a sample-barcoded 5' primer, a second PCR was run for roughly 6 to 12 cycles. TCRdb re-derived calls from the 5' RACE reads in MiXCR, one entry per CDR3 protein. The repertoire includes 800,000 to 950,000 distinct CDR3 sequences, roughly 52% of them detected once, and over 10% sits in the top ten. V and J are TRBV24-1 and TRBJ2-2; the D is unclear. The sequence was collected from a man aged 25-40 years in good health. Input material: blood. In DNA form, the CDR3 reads TGTGCCACCAGTGATTTTTACCCGGGTAACACCGGGGAGCTGTTTTTT. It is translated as CATSDFYPGNTGELFF.